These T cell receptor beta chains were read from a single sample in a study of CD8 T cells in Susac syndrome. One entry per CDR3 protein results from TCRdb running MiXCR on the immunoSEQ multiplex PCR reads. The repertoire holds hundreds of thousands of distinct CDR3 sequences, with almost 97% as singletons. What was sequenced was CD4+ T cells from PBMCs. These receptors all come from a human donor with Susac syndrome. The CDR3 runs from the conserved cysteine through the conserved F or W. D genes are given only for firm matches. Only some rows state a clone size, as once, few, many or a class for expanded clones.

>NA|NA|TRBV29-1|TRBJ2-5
TGCAGCGTTGAACAGCAGACCCAGTACTTC
CSVEQQTQYF
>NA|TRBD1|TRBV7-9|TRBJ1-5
TGTGCCAGCAGCTTAGGACAGGGAGCAAATCAGCCCCAGCATTTT
CASSLGQGANQPQHF
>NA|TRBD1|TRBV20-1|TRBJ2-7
TGCAGTGCCTTACCTGACAGGGGGACCTACGAGCAGTACTTC
CSALPDRGTYEQYF
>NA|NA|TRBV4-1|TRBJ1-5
TGCGCCAGCAGCCAAGATCCCCCGCGACCCAATCAGCCCCAGCATTTT
CASSQDPPRPNQPQHF
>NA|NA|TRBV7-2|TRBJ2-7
TGTGCCAGCAGTGCAGAGGGGGGGCAGTACGAGCAGTACTTC
CASSAEGGQYEQYF
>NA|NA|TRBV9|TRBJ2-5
TGTGCCAGCAGCGTAGCTACGGGCGGGACCCAGTACTTC
CASSVATGGTQYF
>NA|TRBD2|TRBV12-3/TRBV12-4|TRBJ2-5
TGTGCCAGCAGCCAGATTACTAGCGGCAGGGGTTACTTC
CASSQITSGRGYF
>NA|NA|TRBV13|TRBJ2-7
TGTGCCAGCAGCCGACCCAATTGGCGGGATGGCTACGAGCAGTACTTC
CASSRPNWRDGYEQYF
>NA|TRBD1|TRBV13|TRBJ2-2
TGTGCCAGCAGCCGGGACAGACACACCGGGGAGCTGTTTTTT
CASSRDRHTGELFF
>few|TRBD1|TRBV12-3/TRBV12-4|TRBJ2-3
TGTGCCAGCAGTTCGGGACAGGGGGCAGATACGCAGTATTTT
CASSSGQGADTQYF
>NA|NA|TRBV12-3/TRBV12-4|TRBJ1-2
TGTGCCAGCCGTAGCAGGGATACGGGTGGCTACACCTTC
CASRSRDTGGYTF
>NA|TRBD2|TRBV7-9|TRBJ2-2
TGTGCCAGCAGCAACCAGCGGGGGAGGGACACCGGGGAGCTGTTTTTT
CASSNQRGRDTGELFF
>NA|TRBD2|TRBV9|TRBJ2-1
TGTGCCAGCAGCGTAGACCCCCTGACTAGCGGGTTGGCCTACAATGAGCAGTTCTTC
CASSVDPLTSGLAYNEQFF
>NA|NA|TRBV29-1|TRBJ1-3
TGCAGCGCCGGGGGTTACTCTGGAAACACCATATATTTT
CSAGGYSGNTIYF
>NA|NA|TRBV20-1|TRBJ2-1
TGCAGTGCTCCTAATCCCGCCGACTACAATGAGCAGTTCTTC
CSAPNPADYNEQFF
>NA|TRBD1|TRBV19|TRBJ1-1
TGTGCCAGTAGTATGGCAGGGGGCGGCACTGAAGCTTTCTTT
CASSMAGGGTEAFF
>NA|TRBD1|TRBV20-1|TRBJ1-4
TGCAGTGCTAGACAACAGGGGGCGGGTGAAAAACTGTTTTTT
CSARQQGAGEKLFF
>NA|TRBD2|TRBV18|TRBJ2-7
TGTGCCAGCTCACCATTCGATCTAGCGGGGATCTCCTACGAGCAGTACTTC
CASSPFDLAGISYEQYF
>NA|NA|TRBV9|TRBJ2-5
TGTGCCAGCAGCGTAGATCGGGGACAAGAGACCCAGTACTTC
CASSVDRGQETQYF
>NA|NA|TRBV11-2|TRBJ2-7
TGTGCCAGCAGGCCATCGGGGGGCAGCGAGCAGTACTTC
CASRPSGGSEQYF
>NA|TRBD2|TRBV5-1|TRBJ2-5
TGCGCCAGCAGCGCGGGGGAGGGGACCCAGTACTTC
CASSAGEGTQYF
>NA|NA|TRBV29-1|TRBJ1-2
TGCAGCGTTGCGGGCCGAGTACTGTATGGCTACACCTTC
CSVAGRVLYGYTF
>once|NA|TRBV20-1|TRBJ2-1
TGCAGTGCTAGAGACAGGGTAATTCTCAATGAGCAGTTCTTC
CSARDRVILNEQFF
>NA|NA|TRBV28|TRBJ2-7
TGTGCCAGCAGTTTAAAGGGGCACGAGCAGTACTTC
CASSLKGHEQYF
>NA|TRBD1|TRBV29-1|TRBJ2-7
TGCAGCACCCGGGGAGGACAGGGGCACTACGAGCAGTACTTC
CSTRGGQGHYEQYF
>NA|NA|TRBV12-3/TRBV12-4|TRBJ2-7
TGTGCCAGCAGTTTTCAAGGAAACTACGAGCAGTACTTC
CASSFQGNYEQYF
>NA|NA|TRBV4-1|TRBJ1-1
TGCGCCAGCAGCCATCCCAAGGGTAGAAACACTGAAGCTTTCTTT
CASSHPKGRNTEAFF